This T cell receptor beta chain is drawn from a study of technical replicates of blood from several donors. CDR3 length: 14 amino acids. Trimming removed 4 bases from V and 0 bases from J, with 12 bases in between. The germline V gene has CDR1 SQVTM and CDR2 ANQGSEA. Only in-frame clones appear in the TCRdb table, and some are missing; sequencing was by immunoSEQ multiplex PCR. This sample carries 53,000 or so clones, 85% to 95% of them seen once, and the ten largest clones take about 4.4%. This sequence was found in a human donor in good health. Some clones in this sample may be carry-over from other donors' samples. The sequencing input was PBMCs. The rearrangement uses TRBV29-1 and TRBJ1-1; no clear D. The CDR3 DNA sequence: TGCAGCGTTGCTAGCGGGCTTTTGAACACTGAAGCTTTCTTT. This sequence encodes CSVASGLLNTEAFF. Complete variable domain (other parts from reference TRBV29-1 and TRBJ1-1): SAVISQKPSRDICQRGTSLTIQCQVDSQVTMMFWYRQQPGQSLTLIATANQGSEATYESGFVIDKFPISRPNLTFSTLTVSNMSPEDSSIYLCSVASGLLNTEAFFGQGTRLTVV.